This entry describes one T cell receptor beta chain. The authors' processing: Junction-only immunoSEQ sequences carried no quality scores, so filtering differed. Some clones are missing from TCRdb's copy, which holds only in-frame ones; the method was immunoSEQ multiplex PCR. That table gives V, J and clone size, and the DNA gave D and trimming. Of approximately 1.4 million clones in the sample, around 98% were seen once. V lost 1 base and J 9 bases, leaving 10 bases between the germline ends. CDR1 SGHAT and CDR2 FQDESV come from the germline V gene (reference sequence). This CDR3 has 13 amino acids. The data derive from a study of shared clonotypes between healthy human individuals.

The chain combines TRBV11-1 with TRBJ2-1; D may be TRBD2 (6 bases). The TCR comes from a man aged 25 to 40 in good health. The sample comprised naive CD4+ T cells sorted from blood. As for subset: CD45RA+ positively selected. DNA for the CDR3: TGTGCCAGCAGCTTAGTGAGTAGCGGTGAGCAGTTCTTC. Protein sequence: CASSLVSSGEQFF.